Listed below are T cell receptor beta chains from one sample, sequenced in a study of vaccination and CD4 T cells after COVID-19. Their recognized antigens are unknown. TCRdb called the PCR reads again in MiXCR, with one record for every CDR3 protein. The repertoire holds 20,000 to 25,000 distinct CDR3 sequences, with around two fifths as singletons. The sample in question was CD4+ T cells from blood, cultured in vitro, obtained before SARS-CoV-2 vaccination. Every receptor here comes from a human donor who had recovered from COVID-19. The CDR3 runs from the conserved cysteine through the conserved F or W.

TRBJ1-2,TRBV24-1,CATSDVPGTGNGYTF
TRBJ1-2,TRBV5-1,CASSLGTGDHYGYTF
TRBJ1-2,TRBV7-3,CASSSSATEVHTF
TRBJ1-2,TRBV5-1,CASSWQGQGVGYTF
TRBJ2-1,TRBV7-8,CASATRGTYNEQFF
TRBJ2-7,TRBV6-1,CARTETPYEQYF
TRBJ1-1,TRBV19,CASRGGGTEAFF
TRBJ1-2,TRBV6-1,CASSEATRGQRGYTF
TRBJ2-7,TRBV20-1,CSASLGQGYEQYF
TRBJ2-7,TRBV28,CASSPYSGTTLFVEQYF
TRBJ1-6,TRBV18,CASSRGQYNSPLHF
TRBJ1-1,TRBV10-3,CAISVTNTEAFF
TRBJ1-6,TRBV28,CASRRGTAGGSPLHF
TRBJ2-7,TRBV6-1,CASSALAEWEQYF
TRBJ1-2,TRBV2,CASRPNGPNYGYTF
TRBJ1-1,TRBV4-2,CASSQDPTGTVLEAFF
TRBJ2-2,TRBV11-3,CASSLDRVGAGELFF
TRBJ1-1,TRBV5-1,CASSLGPHQNTEAFF
TRBJ2-5,TRBV10-1,CASSPDRGETQYF
TRBJ1-2,TRBV20-1,CSASIGQANGYTF
TRBJ1-1,TRBV6-1,CASSAMGGRGNTEAFF
TRBJ1-6,TRBV7-3,CASSLNGQNNSPLHF
TRBJ1-1,TRBV7-9,CASSLALGEPEAFF
TRBJ1-6,TRBV20-1,CSANDRYNSPLHF
TRBJ2-1,TRBV6-2/TRBV6-3,CASRRVGGGPRNEQFF
TRBJ2-5,TRBV20-1,CSATERQETQYF
TRBJ1-1,TRBV20-1,CSARDSSRGQGTEAFF
TRBJ2-3,TRBV6-2/TRBV6-3,CASRRFGTDTQYF
TRBJ1-2,TRBV30,CAWTIGVKSGYTF
TRBJ2-5,TRBV7-2,CASSPNHNAGTQETQYF
TRBJ2-2,TRBV6-5,CASSYSGTNTGELFF
TRBJ2-1,TRBV21-1,CASSKAGGGLDEQFF
TRBJ2-5,TRBV20-1,CSASHKETQYF
TRBJ1-1,TRBV7-9,CASSLDEWTEAFF
TRBJ1-1,TRBV21-1,CASSREETFEAFF
TRBJ2-7,TRBV19,CASSVSGTATYEQYF
TRBJ2-1,TRBV20-1,CSARAGTGENEQFF
TRBJ2-7,TRBV6-2/TRBV6-3,CASSYASRRGYEQYF
TRBJ1-5,TRBV4-2,CASTQAKARVLYSNQPQHF
TRBJ1-6,TRBV12-3/TRBV12-4,CASRPTGRNSPLHF
TRBJ2-7,TRBV11-2,CASSLPRPGYEQYF
TRBJ1-2,TRBV6-5,CASSSGRSYGYTF
TRBJ2-3,TRBV28,CASSSPFRLDRDTDTQYF
TRBJ2-3,TRBV11-3,CASSLGQGMADTQYF
TRBJ1-3,TRBV6-5,CASSSATGNTIYF
TRBJ2-5,TRBV6-1,CASSEWGSQETQYF
TRBJ1-1,TRBV10-3,CAIIGQGRSEAFF
TRBJ1-2,TRBV20-1,CSARDLRKINYGYTF
TRBJ1-3,TRBV21-1,CASSNCSPRNTIYF
TRBJ2-3,TRBV20-1,CSATNGDTQYF
TRBJ1-2,TRBV2,CASSMEGLDYGYTF
TRBJ2-5,TRBV18,CASSPLSGKETQYF
TRBJ2-3,TRBV7-8,CASLGAGGTDTQYF
TRBJ1-3,TRBV20-1,CSARGSASGNTIYF
TRBJ2-4,TRBV18,CASSPFREGPKNIQYF
TRBJ2-5,TRBV10-3,CAISGTVEGTQYF
TRBJ2-7,TRBV6-5,CASSYSAGRPTYEQYF